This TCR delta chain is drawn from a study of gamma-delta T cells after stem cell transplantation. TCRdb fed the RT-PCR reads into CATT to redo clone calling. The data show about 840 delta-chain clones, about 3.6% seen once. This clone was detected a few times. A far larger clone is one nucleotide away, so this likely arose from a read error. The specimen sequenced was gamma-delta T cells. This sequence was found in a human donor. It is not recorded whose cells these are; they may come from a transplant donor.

The CDR3 region has the DNA TGTGCCTGTGACACGGTACTGGGGACGCCTTTGACAGCACAACTCTTCTTT. Amino acids: CACDTVLGTPLTAQLFF. The V and J genes are TRDV2 and TRDJ2, with 7 positions matching TRDD3. CDR1 is GEAIGNYY, CDR2 EKD, per germline. Losses at the gene ends were 1 base for V and 0 bases for J; bases not matched to a gene: 7. CDR3 length: 17 amino acids.